What follows are 12 T cell receptor beta chains derived from one specimen sequenced in a study of T cell responses to AZD1222 COVID-19 vaccine. TCRdb's copy holds only in-frame clones and misses some; the assay was immunoSEQ multiplex PCR. The sample records some 150,000 clones, approximately 85% being singletons. The sequences come from peripheral blood, collected on day 0 of AZD1222 vaccination. The origin of the receptors is an adult in good health.

This chain connects TRBV10-1 to TRBJ2-1, with D unclear. Germline CDR1 reads WNHNN; CDR2 reads SYGVQD (reference sequence). CDR3 size: 17 residues. V lost 2 bases and J lost 0, with 14 bases in between. The CDR3 here is CASSEPYRLRSYNEQFF. CDR3 coding DNA: TGCGCCAGCAGTGAGCCATACCGCCTCCGCTCCTACAATGAGCAGTTCTTC.

This chain uses TRBV5-6 with TRBJ1-3, with D tentatively TRBD1 (6 bases). The germline gives CDR1 SGHDT, CDR2 YYEEEE. This CDR3 comprises 14 residues. V shed 3 bases and J shed 3 bases, with 10 bases lying between them. This chain's CDR3 is CASSSYRDGNTIYF. In DNA form, the CDR3 reads TGTGCCAGCAGCTCCTACAGGGATGGAAACACCATATATTTT.

The chain combines TRBV6-5 with TRBJ2-6, with D unclear. CDR1 is MNHEY and CDR2 is SVGAGI in the germline V gene. The CDR3 is made up of 14 amino acids. Between the trimmed V and J ends, which lost 6 bases and 1 base, there was a span of 7 bases. This CDR3 reads CASRKISGANVLTF. The CDR3, as DNA: TGTGCCAGCAGGAAAATATCTGGGGCCAACGTCCTGACTTTC.

In its sample, this clone was seen once. The chain links TRBV11-1 to TRBJ2-1, with no clear D. CDR3 length equals 12 residues. CDR1 is SGHAT and CDR2 is FQDESV in the germline V gene (reference sequence). Trimming removed 6 bases from V and 8 bases from J, with 11 bases in between. CDR3 loop: CASSSYGDEQFF. The CDR3 DNA is TGTGCCAGCAGTTCATATGGGGATGAGCAGTTCTTC.

The CDR3 is CASSLTLAGGIYNEQFF. The CDR3 DNA follows: TGTGCCAGCAGCTTAACGCTAGCGGGAGGGATATACAATGAGCAGTTCTTC. This chain links TRBV7-6 with TRBJ2-1; the match to TRBD2 covers 12 bases. V trimming: 2 bases; J trimming: 4 bases; junction bases outside the gene matches: 6. The germline gives CDR1 SGHVS, CDR2 FNYEAQ. This CDR3 has 17 residues.

The chain recombines TRBV6-5 with TRBJ2-1; unclear D gene. CDR1 and CDR2 (germline): MNHEY, SVGAGI. This CDR3 comprises 15 residues. Deletions cut 6 bases from V and 3 bases from J, with 15 bases between. CDR3 in amino acids: CASSLDPSHYNEQFF. The DNA for the CDR3 is TGTGCCAGCAGCCTAGACCCTTCACACTACAATGAGCAGTTCTTC.

The DNA for the CDR3 is TGTGCCAGCAGTTTCGGGGGGCCCCTCACAGATACGCAGTATTTT. Protein product: CASSFGGPLTDTQYF. This sequence joins TRBV6-5 and TRBJ2-3, with D tentatively TRBD2 (7 bases). Germline V gene lookup returns CDR1 MNHEY and CDR2 SVGAGI. This CDR3 has 15 amino acids. V lost 4 bases to trimming and J lost 2 bases, with 13 bases between them.

The chain is built from TRBV20-1 and TRBJ1-6; a weak D match, TRBD1 (5 bases). The CDR3 sequence is 11 residues long. Trimming cost V 6 bases and J 14 bases, with 14 bases left between them. Germline CDR1 and CDR2: DFQATT and SNEGSKA (reference sequence). CDR3 in amino acids: CSAGETVTLHF. The CDR3 bases are TGCAGTGCAGGGGAAACGGTAACCCTCCACTTT.

This chain connects TRBV19 to TRBJ2-3; maybe TRBD2 (6 bases). V lost 6 bases, J lost 2 bases, and 15 bases lay in between. The V gene's germline CDR1 is LNHDA and CDR2 SQIVND (reference sequence). The CDR3 is 15 residues long. CDR3 sequence (DNA): TGTGCCAGTAGAGGGAGGAACCTCAACACAGATACGCAGTATTTT. This sequence encodes CASRGRNLNTDTQYF.

This sequence joins TRBV4-1 and TRBJ2-2; TRBD2 matches 7 bases. This CDR3 spans 16 amino acids. Trimming cost V 5 bases and J 4 bases; bases outside gene matches: 10. In germline, CDR1 is MGHRA, CDR2 YSYEKL. The CDR3 sequence is CASSYSRAGTTGELFF. CDR3 nucleotide sequence: TGCGCCAGCAGCTATTCACGAGCGGGGACCACCGGGGAGCTGTTTTTT.

The J gene is TRBJ2-1, the V gene TRBV27, with D tentatively TRBD1 or TRBD2 (8 bases each). The germline V gene encodes CDR1 MNHEY and CDR2 SMNVEV (reference sequence). Trimming took 2 bases from V and 6 from J, leaving 14 bases between them. The CDR3 contains 15 residues. The CDR3 DNA follows: TGTGCCAGCAGTTTAATTAGCGGGACAGGCAATGAGCAGTTCTTC. It encodes CASSLISGTGNEQFF.

V and J are TRBV27 and TRBJ2-2; 10 positions match TRBD2. The trim removed 5 bases at V and 5 bases at J, leaving 8 bases unmatched. Germline CDR1 and CDR2: MNHEY and SMNVEV (reference sequence). CDR3 length: 16 residues. The CDR3 sequence: CASSPIAGGTTGELFF. As DNA, the CDR3 is TGTGCCAGCAGTCCCATAGCGGGGGGCACAACCGGGGAGCTGTTTTTT.